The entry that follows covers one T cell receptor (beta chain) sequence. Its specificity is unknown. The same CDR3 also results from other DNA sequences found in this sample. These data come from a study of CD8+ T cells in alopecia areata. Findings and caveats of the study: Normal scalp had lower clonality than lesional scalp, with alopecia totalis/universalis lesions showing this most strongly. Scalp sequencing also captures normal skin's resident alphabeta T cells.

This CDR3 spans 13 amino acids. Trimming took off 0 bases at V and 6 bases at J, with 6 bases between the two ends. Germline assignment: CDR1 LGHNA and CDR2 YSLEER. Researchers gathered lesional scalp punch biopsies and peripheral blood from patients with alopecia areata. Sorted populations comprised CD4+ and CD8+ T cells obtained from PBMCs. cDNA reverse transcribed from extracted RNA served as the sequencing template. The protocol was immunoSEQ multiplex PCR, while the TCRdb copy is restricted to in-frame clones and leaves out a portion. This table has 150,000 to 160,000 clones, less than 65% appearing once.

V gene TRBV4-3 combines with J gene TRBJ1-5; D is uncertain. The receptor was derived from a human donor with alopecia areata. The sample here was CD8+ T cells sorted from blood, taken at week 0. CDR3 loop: CASSQEVGQPQHF. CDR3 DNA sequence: TGCGCCAGCAGCCAAGAGGTCGGTCAGCCCCAGCATTTT.